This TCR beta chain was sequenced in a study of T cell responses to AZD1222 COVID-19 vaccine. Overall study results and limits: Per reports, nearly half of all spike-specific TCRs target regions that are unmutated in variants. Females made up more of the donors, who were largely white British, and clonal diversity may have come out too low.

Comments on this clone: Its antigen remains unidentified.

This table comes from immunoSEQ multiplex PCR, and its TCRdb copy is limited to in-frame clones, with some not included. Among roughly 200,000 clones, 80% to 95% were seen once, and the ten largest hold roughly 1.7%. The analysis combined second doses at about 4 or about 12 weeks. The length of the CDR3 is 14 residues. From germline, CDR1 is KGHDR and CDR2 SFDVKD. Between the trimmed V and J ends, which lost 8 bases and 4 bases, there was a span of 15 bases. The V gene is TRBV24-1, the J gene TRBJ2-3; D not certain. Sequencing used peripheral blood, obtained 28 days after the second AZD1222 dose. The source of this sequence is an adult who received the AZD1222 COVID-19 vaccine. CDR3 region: CATNPGSRADTQYF. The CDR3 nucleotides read TGTGCCACCAACCCGGGCTCCCGGGCAGATACGCAGTATTTT.